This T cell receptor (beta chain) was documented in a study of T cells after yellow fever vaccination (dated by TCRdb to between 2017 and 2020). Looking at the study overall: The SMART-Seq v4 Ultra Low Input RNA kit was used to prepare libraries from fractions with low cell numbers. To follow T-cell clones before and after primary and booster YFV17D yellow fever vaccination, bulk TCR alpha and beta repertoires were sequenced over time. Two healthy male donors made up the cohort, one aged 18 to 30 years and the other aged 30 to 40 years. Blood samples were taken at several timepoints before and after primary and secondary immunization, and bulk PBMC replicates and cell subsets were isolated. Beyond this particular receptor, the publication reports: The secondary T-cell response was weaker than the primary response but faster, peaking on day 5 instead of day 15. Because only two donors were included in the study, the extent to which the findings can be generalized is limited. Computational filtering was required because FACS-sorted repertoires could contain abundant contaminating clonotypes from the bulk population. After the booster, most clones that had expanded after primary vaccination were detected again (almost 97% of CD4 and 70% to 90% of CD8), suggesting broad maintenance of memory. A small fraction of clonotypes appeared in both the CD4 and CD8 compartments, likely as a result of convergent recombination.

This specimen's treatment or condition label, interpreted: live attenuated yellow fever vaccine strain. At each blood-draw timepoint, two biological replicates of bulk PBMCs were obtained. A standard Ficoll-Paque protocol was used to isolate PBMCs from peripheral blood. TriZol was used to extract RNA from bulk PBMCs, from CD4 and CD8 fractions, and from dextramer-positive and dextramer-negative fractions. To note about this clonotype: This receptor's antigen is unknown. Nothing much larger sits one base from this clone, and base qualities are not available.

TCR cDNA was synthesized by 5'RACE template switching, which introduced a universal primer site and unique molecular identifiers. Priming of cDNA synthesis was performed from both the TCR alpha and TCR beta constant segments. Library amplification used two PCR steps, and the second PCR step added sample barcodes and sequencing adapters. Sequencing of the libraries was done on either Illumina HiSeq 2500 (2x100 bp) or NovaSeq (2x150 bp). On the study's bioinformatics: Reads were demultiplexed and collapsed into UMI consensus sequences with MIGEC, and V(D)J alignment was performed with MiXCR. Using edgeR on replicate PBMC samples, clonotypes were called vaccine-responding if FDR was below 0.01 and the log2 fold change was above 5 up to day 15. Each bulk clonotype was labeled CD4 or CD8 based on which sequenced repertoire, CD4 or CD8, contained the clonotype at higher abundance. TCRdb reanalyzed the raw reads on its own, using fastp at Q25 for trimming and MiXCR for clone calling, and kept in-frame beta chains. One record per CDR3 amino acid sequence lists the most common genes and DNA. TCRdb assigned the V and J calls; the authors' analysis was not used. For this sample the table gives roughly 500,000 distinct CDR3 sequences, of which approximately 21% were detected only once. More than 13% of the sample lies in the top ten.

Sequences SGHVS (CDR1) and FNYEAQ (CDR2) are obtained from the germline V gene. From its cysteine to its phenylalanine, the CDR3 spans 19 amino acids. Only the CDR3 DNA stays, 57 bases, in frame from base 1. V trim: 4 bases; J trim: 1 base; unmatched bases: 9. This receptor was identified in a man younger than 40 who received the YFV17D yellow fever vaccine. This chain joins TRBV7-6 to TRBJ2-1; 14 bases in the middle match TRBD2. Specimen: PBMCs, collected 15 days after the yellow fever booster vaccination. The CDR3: CASSSGLAGDFVSYNEQFF. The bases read TGTGCCAGCAGCTCGGGACTAGCGGGAGATTTTGTATCCTACAATGAGCAGTTCTTC.